This T cell receptor beta chain was retrieved from a study of blood T cell repertoires in COVID-19. Looking at the study overall: PBMCs, B-cell-depleted T cells, or T cells were the source of the cDNA or gDNA that made up the material.

Clones were sequenced by immunoSEQ multiplex PCR, and TCRdb holds only the in-frame ones, with some missing. The sample holds around 200,000 clones, roughly 80% seen once. The CDR3 is made up of 15 amino acids. Trimming cost V 4 bases and J 9 bases; bases outside gene matches: 11. Germline V gene sequence: CDR1 SGDLS, CDR2 YYNGEE. The genes are TRBV9 and TRBJ2-1; 9 bases map to TRBD2. This clonotype originated in an elderly woman with acute or convalescent COVID-19. The sequenced sample was peripheral blood. Here the CDR3 DNA reads TGTGCCAGCAGCTCCCACATAGCGGGAGCTTCTGAGCAGTTCTTC. The encoded protein is CASSSHIAGASEQFF.